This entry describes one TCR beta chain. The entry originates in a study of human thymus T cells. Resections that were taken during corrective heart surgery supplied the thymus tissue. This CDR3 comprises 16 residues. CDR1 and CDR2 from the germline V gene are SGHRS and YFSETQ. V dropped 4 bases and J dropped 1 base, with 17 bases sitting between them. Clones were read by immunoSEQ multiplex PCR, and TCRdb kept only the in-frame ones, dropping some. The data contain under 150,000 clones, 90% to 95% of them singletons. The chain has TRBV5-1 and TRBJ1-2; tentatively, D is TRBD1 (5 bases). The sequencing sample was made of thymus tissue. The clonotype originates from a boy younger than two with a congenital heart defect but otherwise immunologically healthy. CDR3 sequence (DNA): TGCGCCAGCAGCCCAGGGACTCAATTTGGTAACTATGGCTACACCTTC. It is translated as CASSPGTQFGNYGYTF.